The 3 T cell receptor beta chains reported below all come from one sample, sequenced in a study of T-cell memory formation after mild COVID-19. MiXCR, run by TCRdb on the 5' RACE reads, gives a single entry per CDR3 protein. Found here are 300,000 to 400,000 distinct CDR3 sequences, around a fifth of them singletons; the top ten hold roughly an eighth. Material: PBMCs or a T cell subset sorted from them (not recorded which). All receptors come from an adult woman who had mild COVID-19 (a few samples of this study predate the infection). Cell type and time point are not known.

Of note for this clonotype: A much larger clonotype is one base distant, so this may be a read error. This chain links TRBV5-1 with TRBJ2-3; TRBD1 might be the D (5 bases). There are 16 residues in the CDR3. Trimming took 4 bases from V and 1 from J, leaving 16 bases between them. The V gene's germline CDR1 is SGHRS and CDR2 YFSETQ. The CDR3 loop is CASSQGLLMGTDTQYF. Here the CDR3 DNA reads TGCGCCAGCAGCCAGGGCCTGTTGATGGGCACAGATACGCAGTATTTT.

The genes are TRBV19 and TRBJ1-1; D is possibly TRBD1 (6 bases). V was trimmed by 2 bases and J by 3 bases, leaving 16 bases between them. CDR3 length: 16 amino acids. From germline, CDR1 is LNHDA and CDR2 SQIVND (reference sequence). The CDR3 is CASSIRDKNLYTEAFF. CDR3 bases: TGTGCCAGTAGTATAAGGGACAAGAATTTGTACACTGAAGCTTTCTTT.

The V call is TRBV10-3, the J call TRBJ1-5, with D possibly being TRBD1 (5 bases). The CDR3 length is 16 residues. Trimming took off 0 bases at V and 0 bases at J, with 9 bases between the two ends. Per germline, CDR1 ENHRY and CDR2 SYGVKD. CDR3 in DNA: TGTGCCATCAGTGAGTCGTCGACAGTTAGCAATCAGCCCCAGCATTTT. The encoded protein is CAISESSTVSNQPQHF.